A single sample is the source of the 27 T cell receptor beta chains below, sequenced in a study of T cells after posttransplantation cyclophosphamide. Treatment was busulfan-fludarabine conditioning, a marrow graft, and cyclophosphamide on days +3 and +4. Only in-frame clones appear in the TCRdb table, and some are missing; sequencing was by immunoSEQ multiplex PCR. The table records about 12,000 clones, about 2.1% of them present only once. Sequencing was performed on PBMCs, taken after allogeneic stem cell transplant with posttransplant cyclophosphamide. All receptors come from a male patient aged 30 to 40 who received an allogeneic stem cell transplant from a related donor, was CMV-positive, and had no GVHD. Some T cells may originate from the graft donor.

This clone has just a few counts. This sequence joins TRBV21-1 and TRBJ2-2; whether TRBD2, the table's D call, matches the DNA was not checked. TRBV21-1 has pseudogene status. This CDR3 has 15 residues. CDR3 coding DNA: TGTGCCAGCAGGAAACTAGCGGTAAACACCGGGGAGCTGTTTTTT. Encoded protein: CASRKLAVNTGELFF.

The chain is built from TRBV18 and TRBJ2-7, with 8 bases lining up with TRBD1. CDR3 length: 15 residues. Germline-derived CDR1 and CDR2 are KGHSH and LQKENI. The V gene end was trimmed by 0 bases and the J gene end by 9 bases; junction bases not matched to a gene: 10. DNA of the CDR3: TGTGCCAGCTCACCACCCGGACAGGGAGGACTGGGGCAGTACTTC. The encoded protein is CASSPPGQGGLGQYF.

This clone was found a few times. This chain links TRBV4-2 with TRBJ2-1; D remains ambiguous. Germline CDR1 and CDR2: LGHNA and YNFKEQ. The CDR3 runs to 16 residues. V lost 1 base to trimming and J lost 0 bases, with 10 bases between them. CDR3 in DNA: TGTGCCAGCAGCCAAGTATCTTGGAGCTCCTACAATGAGCAGTTCTTC. Protein sequence: CASSQVSWSSYNEQFF.

The J gene is TRBJ1-5, the V gene TRBV27; D is uncertain. There are 14 residues in the CDR3. V dropped 3 bases and J dropped 6 bases, with 12 bases sitting between them. Germline V gene data show CDR1 as MNHEY and CDR2 as SMNVEV (reference sequence). The DNA for the CDR3 is TGTGCCAGCAGTTTGGCGGGGTGGGGTCAGCCCCAGCATTTT. Protein product: CASSLAGWGQPQHF.

The chain carries TRBV29-1 and TRBJ2-1; TRBD2 matches at 8 bases. The germline gives CDR1 SQVTM, CDR2 ANQGSEA. V shed 6 bases, J shed 9 bases, and the junction held 10 bases outside the gene matches. The CDR3 contains 13 residues. CDR3 bases: TGCAGCGTGCGGGGGGTCCTAGCGGTTGAGCAGTTCTTC. Amino acids: CSVRGVLAVEQFF.

This sequence joins TRBV27 and TRBJ1-2; D is ambiguous. This CDR3 is 15 amino acids long. V dropped 1 base and J dropped 0 bases, with 9 bases sitting between them. Looked up from germline, CDR1 is MNHEY and CDR2 is SMNVEV (reference sequence). CDR3 amino acids: CASSLFSSANYGYTF. Here the CDR3 DNA reads TGTGCCAGCAGTTTATTCTCCTCGGCTAACTATGGCTACACCTTC.

This clone has a handful of counts. The J gene is TRBJ1-5, the V gene TRBV7-2; D not certain. Germline CDR1 and CDR2: SGHTA and FQGNSA. The V end lost 6 bases, the J end lost 3 bases, and 15 bases lay between the germline ends. This CDR3 spans 15 amino acids. CDR3 sequence reads: CASSRLGGNNQPQHF. DNA for the CDR3: TGTGCCAGCAGTCGACTAGGCGGAAACAATCAGCCCCAGCATTTT.

Regarding this clone: This same CDR3 is encoded by further DNA sequences in the sample. The CDR3: CASSLRDRGSYNEQFF. CDR3 sequence (DNA): TGTGCCAGCAGCTTGAGGGACAGGGGTTCCTACAATGAGCAGTTCTTC. The J gene is TRBJ2-1, the V gene TRBV7-3; 10 bases fit TRBD1. Germline V gene sequence: CDR1 SGHTA, CDR2 FQGTGA. The CDR3 contains 16 residues. J gave up 1 base and V 3 bases, and 3 bases lay outside the gene matches.

The V and J genes are TRBV5-4 and TRBJ1-2; TRBD1 aligns across 9 bases. With 5 bases clipped from V and 8 bases from J, the junction kept 10 bases outside the gene matches. This CDR3 has 14 amino acids. The V gene's germline CDR1 is SGHNT and CDR2 YYREEE (reference sequence). CDR3 region: CASSSQQGAGGYTF. In nucleotides, the CDR3 is TGTGCCAGCAGTTCCCAACAGGGGGCGGGAGGCTACACCTTC. Using reference TRBV5-4 and TRBJ1-2 for the parts outside the CDR3, the full variable domain is ETGVTQSPTHLIKTRGQQVTLRCSSQSGHNTVSWYQQALGQGPQFIFQYYREEENGRGNFPPRFSGLQFPNYSSELNVNALELDDSALYLCASSSQQGAGGYTFGSGTRLTVV.

This clone rates as medium-sized (0.01 to 0.1%). This sequence joins TRBV6-1 and TRBJ2-7, with no clear D. The V end was cut by 0 bases, the J end by 3 bases, with 12 bases between. Germline V CDR1 and CDR2: MNHNS, SASEGT. The CDR3 loop spans 15 amino acids. The CDR3 spells CASSEASPADYEQYF. As DNA, the CDR3 is TGTGCCAGCAGTGAAGCGAGTCCCGCCGACTACGAGCAGTACTTC.

V is TRBV11-2 and J is TRBJ2-3; the D is unclear. The CDR3 covers 14 residues. From germline, CDR1 is SGHAT and CDR2 FQNNGV. V lost 4 bases, J lost 3 bases, and 11 bases lay in between. The CDR3 loop is CASSSFRETDTQYF. CDR3 nucleotide sequence: TGTGCCAGCAGCTCCTTTAGAGAAACAGATACGCAGTATTTT.

V usage is TRBV18 and J usage is TRBJ2-7; D is undetermined. This CDR3 comprises 12 residues. Trimming removed 3 bases at V and 2 bases at J, with 5 bases between. Germline-derived CDR1 and CDR2 are KGHSH and LQKENI. DNA for the CDR3: TGTGCCAGCTCACCCGTCCCCTACGAGCAGTACTTC. It yields the protein CASSPVPYEQYF.

The chain is built from TRBV11-2 and TRBJ2-1; D possibly corresponds to TRBD2 (6 bases). Between the trimmed V and J ends, which lost 1 base and 3 bases, there was a span of 10 bases. The CDR3 loop spans 15 amino acids. Germline V gene lookup returns CDR1 SGHAT and CDR2 FQNNGV. In DNA, the CDR3 is TGTGCCAGCAGCTTAGTCGGGGGAAACTACAATGAGCAGTTCTTC. Amino acid sequence: CASSLVGGNYNEQFF.

This clone turned up a few times. The CDR3 sequence: CATSRLANTEAFF. CDR3 coding DNA: TGTGCCACCAGCAGACTAGCAAACACTGAAGCTTTCTTT. The genes are TRBV15 and TRBJ1-1; no clear D. Trimming took 2 bases from V and 2 from J, leaving 6 bases between them. The germline V gene has CDR1 LNHNV and CDR2 YYDKDF (reference sequence). The CDR3 spans 13 residues.

This clone was seen only a few times. The chain is built from TRBV9 and TRBJ1-5; D is perhaps TRBD1 (5 bases). V gave up 2 bases and J gave up 9 bases, with 15 bases separating them. CDR1 SGDLS and CDR2 YYNGEE come from the germline V gene. This CDR3 has 14 amino acids. As DNA, the CDR3 is TGTGCCAGCAGCGTGGGGCAGACCGAAGGGCCCCAGCATTTT. Residues: CASSVGQTEGPQHF. The complete variable domain, with remaining parts taken from reference TRBV9 and TRBJ1-5, reads DSGVTQTPKHLITATGQRVTLRCSPRSGDLSVYWYQQSLDQGLQFLIQYYNGEERAKGNILERFSAQQFPDLHSELNLSSLELGDSALYFCASSVGQTEGPQHFGDGTRLSIL.

The sample holds a few counts of this clone. V and J are TRBV18 and TRBJ2-7; 7 nucleotides line up with TRBD2. Germline CDR1 KGHSH, CDR2 LQKENI. The ends lost 2 bases at V and 4 bases at J; junction bases unmatched: 8. The CDR3 runs to 15 residues. The CDR3 loop is CASSPTAGAEYEQYF. CDR3 DNA: TGTGCCAGCTCACCAACGGCGGGAGCGGAGTACGAGCAGTACTTC. Combining the CDR3 with reference TRBV18 and TRBJ2-7 gives the whole variable domain NAGVMQNPRHLVRRRGQEARLRCSPMKGHSHVYWYRQLPEEGLKFMVYLQKENIIDESGMPKERFSAEFPKEGPSILRIQQVVRGDSAAYFCASSPTAGAEYEQYFGPGTRLTVT.

This chain links TRBV7-3 with TRBJ1-1; D remains ambiguous. Trimming pared 2 bases from V and 2 bases from J, leaving 9 bases between. CDR1 and CDR2 from the germline V gene are SGHTA and FQGTGA. The CDR3 is made up of 14 amino acids. CDR3 in DNA: TGTGCCAGCAGCTTACGGGGTGAAAACACTGAAGCTTTCTTT. This encodes CASSLRGENTEAFF.

This clone was found a few times. The chain has TRBV5-1 and TRBJ1-4; TRBD1 matches 9 bases. With V trimmed by 3 bases and J by 7 bases, 10 bases remained unmatched. The CDR3 has 16 amino acids. The germline CDR1 and CDR2 sequences are SGHRS and YFSETQ. CDR3 residues: CASSSNPPGQGEKLFF. DNA for the CDR3: TGCGCCAGCAGCTCCAACCCCCCGGGACAGGGTGAAAAACTGTTTTTT.

Only a few counts were recorded for this clone. Additional DNA sequences in this sample encode the identical CDR3. This chain uses TRBV10-2 with TRBJ1-4; no clear D gene. The V and J ends lost 0 bases and 8 bases respectively, with 7 bases between them. This CDR3 region has 13 residues. Germline CDR1 reads WSHSY; CDR2 reads SAAADI. In DNA form, the CDR3 reads TGCGCCAGCAGTGAGTCGTCGGGGGAAAAACTGTTTTTT. As protein: CASSESSGEKLFF.

This clone was counted between two and nine times. The V and J genes are TRBV4-1 and TRBJ2-7; TRBD1 is a possible D gene (6 bases). V lost 5 bases, J lost 7 bases, and 15 bases lay in between. CDR1 MGHRA and CDR2 YSYEKL come from the germline V gene. The CDR3 is made up of 13 amino acids. CDR3 sequence reads: CASSSRQAQEQYF. The CDR3 nucleotides read TGCGCCAGCAGCAGCCGACAGGCCCAGGAGCAGTACTTC.

The chain links TRBV18 to TRBJ1-5; TRBD1 aligns across 9 bases. With V trimmed by 3 bases and J by 9 bases, 9 bases remained unmatched. The germline V gene encodes CDR1 KGHSH and CDR2 LQKENI. The CDR3 totals 15 residues. CDR3 residues: CASSPDKQGAGPQHF. For the CDR3, the DNA is TGTGCCAGCTCACCCGACAAACAGGGGGCTGGGCCCCAGCATTTT. The whole variable domain, remainder taken from reference TRBV18 and TRBJ1-5, is NAGVMQNPRHLVRRRGQEARLRCSPMKGHSHVYWYRQLPEEGLKFMVYLQKENIIDESGMPKERFSAEFPKEGPSILRIQQVVRGDSAAYFCASSPDKQGAGPQHFGDGTRLSIL.

This clone occurred a few times. The chain has TRBV6-1 and TRBJ1-3; 7 nucleotides match TRBD1. This CDR3 spans 14 amino acids. The germline gives CDR1 MNHNS, CDR2 SASEGT. V lost 7 bases and J lost 4; bases outside the gene matches: 7. Here the CDR3 reads CASNPRGSGNTIYF. The CDR3 DNA is TGTGCCAGCAACCCCAGGGGGTCGGGAAACACCATATATTTT.

This clone was seen only a few times. V usage is TRBV6-4 and J usage is TRBJ2-2; TRBD1 is a possible D gene (5 bases). The CDR3 runs 14 residues. Trimming stripped 4 bases from V and 2 bases from J, with 8 bases between. CDR1 and CDR2 from the germline V gene are MRHNA and SNTAGT. The CDR3 spells CASSVGHNTGELFF. The CDR3, as DNA: TGTGCCAGCAGTGTGGGGCATAACACCGGGGAGCTGTTTTTT.

The V and J genes are TRBV5-4 and TRBJ2-1; TRBD2 might be the D (5 bases). The germline gives CDR1 SGHNT, CDR2 YYREEE (reference sequence). V lost 5 bases and J lost 5, with 11 bases in between. This CDR3 region has 13 residues. DNA for the CDR3: TGTGCCAGCAGACCGGACTGGAACAATGAGCAGTTCTTC. This codes for CASRPDWNNEQFF.

In this sample, this clone turned up a few times. The junction and the germline gene differ at one end; a read error may be behind it. This rearrangement joins TRBV27 to TRBJ2-3; 12 nucleotides line up with TRBD1. Germline V gene sequence: CDR1 MNHEY, CDR2 SMNVEV (reference sequence). The CDR3 is 13 residues long. The CDR3 DNA is TGTGCCAGCGGGACAGGGGGCACGGATACGCAGTATTTT. This encodes CASGTGGTDTQYF.

The chain is built from TRBV9 and TRBJ1-4, with 8 bases lining up with TRBD1. The J segment lost 8 bases and the V segment lost 3 bases, leaving 6 bases of the junction unmatched. CDR3 length: 14 amino acids. Germline loops: CDR1 SGDLS, CDR2 YYNGEE. The CDR3 DNA is TGTGCCAGCAGCGCTGGCAGGGGGCCAGAAAAACTGTTTTTT. Amino acid sequence: CASSAGRGPEKLFF.

J is TRBJ1-1 and V is TRBV6-5, with a weak D call TRBD1 (5 bases). Germline V gene data show CDR1 as MNHEY and CDR2 as SVGAGI. V gave up 2 bases and J gave up 1 base, with 11 bases separating them. The CDR3 has 15 residues. The CDR3 spells CASSYVKGWNTEAFF. CDR3 bases: TGTGCCAGCAGTTACGTAAAGGGGTGGAACACTGAAGCTTTCTTT.